These T cell receptor beta chains were read from a single sample in a study of blood T cell repertoires in COVID-19. Sequencing used immunoSEQ multiplex PCR; TCRdb keeps in-frame clones, though not all of them. The sample lists more than 12,000 clones, 70% to 90% occurring once. Source material: peripheral blood. These receptor sequences come from a woman aged 65 to 85 in a cohort sampled during active or convalescent COVID-19. Both conserved end residues are part of each CDR3. The order of the fields is V gene, J gene, clone size, D gene, CDR3 DNA, CDR3 protein. The D gene is left open where the match is weak. Clone size appears in some rows only: once, few, many, or a class for an expanded clone.

TRBV10-3	TRBJ1-2	-	TRBD1	TGTGCCACCGGGACAGACTATGGCTACACCTTC	CATGTDYGYTF
TRBV9	TRBJ1-3	-	-	TGTGCCAGCAGCGTAGTAGGGGCCGCGGCCGGAAACACCATATATTTT	CASSVVGAAAGNTIYF
TRBV9	TRBJ2-2	-	TRBD2	TGTGCCAGCAGCGTTGGTGAACTAGCGGGGGGGCTGCCCCGGGAGCTGTTTTTT	CASSVGELAGGLPRELFF
TRBV7-9	TRBJ1-1	-	-	TGTGCCAGCAGCCTAGGCAGGGCAACCTCCGGCACTGAAGCTTTCTTT	CASSLGRATSGTEAFF
TRBV6-4	TRBJ1-2	-	-	TGTGCCAGCAGTGACCTTTCCAAGGGGCGGTTTGACTATGGCTACACCTTC	CASSDLSKGRFDYGYTF
TRBV3-1/TRBV3-2	TRBJ2-7	-	-	TGTGCCAGCAGCCAAGAGGGGCGCGTATCCTACGAGCAGTACTTC	CASSQEGRVSYEQYF
TRBV5-4	TRBJ1-1	-	TRBD1	TGTGCCAGCAGCCCACGACAGGGGGCTTGGATCACTGAAGCTTTCTTT	CASSPRQGAWITEAFF
TRBV5-4	TRBJ1-1	-	TRBD1	TGTGCCAGCAGCGGACAGACAGGGGGGAACACTGAAGCTTTCTTT	CASSGQTGGNTEAFF
TRBV2	TRBJ1-4	-	-	TGTGCCAGCAGGCCCTTGGGTGGGGCGACTAATGAAAAACTGTTTTTT	CASRPLGGATNEKLFF
TRBV7-3	TRBJ2-1	-	TRBD2	TGTGCCAGCAGCTCGAGCGGGGGTAACAATGAGCAGTTCTTC	CASSSSGGNNEQFF
TRBV4-3	TRBJ1-2	-	-	TGCGCCAGCAGCGACATTTACTATGGCTACACCTTC	CASSDIYYGYTF
TRBV10-3	TRBJ1-2	-	TRBD1	TGTGCCATCAAGGGTAGTGGGCCACAGGGGGCCCCTGGCTACACCTTC	CAIKGSGPQGAPGYTF
TRBV11-3	TRBJ1-5	-	-	TGTGCCAGCAGCTTCCGGGACTCCGATGATCAGCCCCAGCATTTT	CASSFRDSDDQPQHF
TRBV5-1	TRBJ2-5	-	-	TGCGCCAGCAGCTTGGGCGGAGGAAAAGAGACCCAGTACTTC	CASSLGGGKETQYF
TRBV2	TRBJ2-5	-	TRBD2	TGTGCCAGCAGCAATGGACTAGCGGGTGTTCGCGAGACCCAGTACTTC	CASSNGLAGVRETQYF
TRBV5-8	TRBJ1-5	-	TRBD1	TGTGCCAGCAGCTTGGACAGGGGGCGCAATCAGCCCCAGCATTTT	CASSLDRGRNQPQHF
TRBV28	TRBJ1-2	-	-	TGTGCCAGCTCTCGGCTGGACGGAGGAGCTAACTATGGCTACACCTTC	CASSRLDGGANYGYTF
TRBV28	TRBJ1-5	-	TRBD1	TGTGCCAGCAGTTCACCCGGGACAGGGGCTTCTTATAGCAATCAGCCCCAGCATTTT	CASSSPGTGASYSNQPQHF
TRBV5-1	TRBJ2-5	once	TRBD2	TGCGCCAGCAGCTGGCACGGACTAGCGGGGAAACAAGAGACCCAGTACTTC	CASSWHGLAGKQETQYF
TRBV7-2	TRBJ2-7	-	TRBD1	TGTGCCAGCAGCTTGGGACAGGGGGCCTACGAGCAGTACTTC	CASSLGQGAYEQYF
TRBV6-2/TRBV6-3	TRBJ1-2	few	-	TGTGCCAGCAGTTACTATCAGGAACAGGTTCAGACCTTC	CASSYYQEQVQTF
TRBV3-1/TRBV3-2	TRBJ2-7	-	-	TGTGCCAGCAGCCCCGGGATTAACTACGAGCAGTACTTC	CASSPGINYEQYF
TRBV28	TRBJ1-5	-	-	TGTGCCAGCCAGGAGAACCGACAGTTCAGACAGCCCCAGCATTTT	CASQENRQFRQPQHF
TRBV5-4	TRBJ1-1	-	-	TGTGCCAGCAGTAGTCAGGTGAACACTGAAGCTTTCTTT	CASSSQVNTEAFF
TRBV7-9	TRBJ1-6	once	-	TGTGCCAGCACCAAATCGTCGCAGGGTCATTCACCCCTCCACTTT	CASTKSSQGHSPLHF
TRBV11-2	TRBJ2-3	-	TRBD2	TGTGCCAGCAGCTTACGGACTAGCGGGGGGGCAGATACGCAGTATTTT	CASSLRTSGGADTQYF
TRBV7-3	TRBJ1-1	-	TRBD1	TGTGCCAGCAGCTCCTACAGGGGGACTGAAGCTTTCTTT	CASSSYRGTEAFF
TRBV9	TRBJ2-5	-	TRBD1	TGTGCCAGCAGCGCTACAGGGGGCCAAGAGACCCAGTACTTC	CASSATGGQETQYF